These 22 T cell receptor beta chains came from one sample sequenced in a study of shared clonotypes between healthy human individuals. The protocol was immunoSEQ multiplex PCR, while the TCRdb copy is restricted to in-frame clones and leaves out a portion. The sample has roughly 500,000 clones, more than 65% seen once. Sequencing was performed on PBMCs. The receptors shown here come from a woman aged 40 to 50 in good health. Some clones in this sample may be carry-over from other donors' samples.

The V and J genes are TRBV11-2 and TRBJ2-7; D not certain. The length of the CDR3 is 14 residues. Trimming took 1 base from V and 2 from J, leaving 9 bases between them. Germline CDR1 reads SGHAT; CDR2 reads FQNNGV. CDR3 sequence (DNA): TGTGCCAGCAGCTTAGGGGCAGTAGCCTACGAGCAGTACTTC. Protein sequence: CASSLGAVAYEQYF.

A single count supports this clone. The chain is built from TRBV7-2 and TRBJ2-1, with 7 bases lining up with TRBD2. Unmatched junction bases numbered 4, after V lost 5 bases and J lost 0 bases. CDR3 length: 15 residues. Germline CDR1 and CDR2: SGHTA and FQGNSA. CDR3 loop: CASSPTSASYNEQFF. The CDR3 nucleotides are TGTGCCAGCAGCCCTACTAGCGCCTCCTACAATGAGCAGTTCTTC.

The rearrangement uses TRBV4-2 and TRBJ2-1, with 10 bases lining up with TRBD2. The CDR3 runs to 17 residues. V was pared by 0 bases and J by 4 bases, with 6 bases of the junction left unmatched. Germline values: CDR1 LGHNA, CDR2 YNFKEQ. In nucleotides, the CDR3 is TGTGCCAGCAGCCAAGATCAGGGACTAGCGCCTTACAATGAGCAGTTCTTC. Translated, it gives CASSQDQGLAPYNEQFF.

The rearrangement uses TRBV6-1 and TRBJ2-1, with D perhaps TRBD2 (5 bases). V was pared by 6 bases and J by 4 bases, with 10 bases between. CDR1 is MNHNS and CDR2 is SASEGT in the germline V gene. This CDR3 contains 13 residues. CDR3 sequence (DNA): TGTGCCAGCAGCACGGGGTTTTACAATGAGCAGTTCTTC. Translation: CASSTGFYNEQFF.

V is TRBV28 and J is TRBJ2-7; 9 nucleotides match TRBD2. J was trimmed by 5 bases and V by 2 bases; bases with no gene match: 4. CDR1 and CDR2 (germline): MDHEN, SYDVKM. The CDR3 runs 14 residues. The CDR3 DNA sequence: TGTGCCAGCAGTTTAGGCGGGAGGGCCGACGAGCAGTACTTC. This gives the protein CASSLGGRADEQYF.

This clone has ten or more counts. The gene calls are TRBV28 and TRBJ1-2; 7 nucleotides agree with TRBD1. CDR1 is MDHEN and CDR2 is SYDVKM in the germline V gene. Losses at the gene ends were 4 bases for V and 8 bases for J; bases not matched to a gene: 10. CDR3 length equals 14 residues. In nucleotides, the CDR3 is TGTGCCAGCAGTTCCCGGGACAGTCATCGCGGCTACACCTTC. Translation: CASSSRDSHRGYTF.

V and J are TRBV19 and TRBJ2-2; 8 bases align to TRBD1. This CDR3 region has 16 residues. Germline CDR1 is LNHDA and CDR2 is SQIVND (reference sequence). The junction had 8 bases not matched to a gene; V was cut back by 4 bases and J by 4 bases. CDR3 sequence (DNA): TGTGCCAGTAGTACATGGACAGGGCTGAGCACCGGGGAGCTGTTTTTT. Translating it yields CASSTWTGLSTGELFF.

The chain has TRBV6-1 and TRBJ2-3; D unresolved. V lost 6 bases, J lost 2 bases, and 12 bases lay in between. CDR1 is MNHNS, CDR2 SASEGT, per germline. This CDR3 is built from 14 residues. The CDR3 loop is CASRRRKVTDTQYF. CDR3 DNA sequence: TGTGCCAGCAGGAGAAGGAAAGTCACAGATACGCAGTATTTT.

CDR3 in amino acids: CASSHRDITEAFF. CDR3 in DNA: TGTGCCAGTAGTCACCGGGACATCACTGAAGCTTTCTTT. The V and J genes are TRBV19 and TRBJ1-1, with D possibly being TRBD1 (6 bases). Looked up from germline, CDR1 is LNHDA and CDR2 is SQIVND (reference sequence). The germline V and J ends were trimmed by 5 bases and 4 bases, with 11 bases remaining between them. The CDR3 sequence is 13 residues long.

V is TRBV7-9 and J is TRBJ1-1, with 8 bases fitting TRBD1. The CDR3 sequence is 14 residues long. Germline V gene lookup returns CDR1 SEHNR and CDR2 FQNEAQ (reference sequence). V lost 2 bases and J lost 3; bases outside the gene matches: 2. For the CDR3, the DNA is TGTGCCAGCAGCTTAAAGACAGGGGACACTGAAGCTTTCTTT. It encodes CASSLKTGDTEAFF. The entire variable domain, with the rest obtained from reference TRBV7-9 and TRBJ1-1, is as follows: DTGVSQNPRHKITKRGQNVTFRCDPISEHNRLYWYRQTLGQGPEFLTYFQNEAQLEKSRLLSDRFSAERPKGSFSTLEIQRTEQGDSAMYLCASSLKTGDTEAFFGQGTRLTVV.

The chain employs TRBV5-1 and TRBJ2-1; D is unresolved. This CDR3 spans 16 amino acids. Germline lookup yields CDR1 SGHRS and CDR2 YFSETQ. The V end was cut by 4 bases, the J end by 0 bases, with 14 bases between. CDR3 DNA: TGCGCCAGCAGCGTGGACCCTTCTGGCTCCTACAATGAGCAGTTCTTC. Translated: CASSVDPSGSYNEQFF.

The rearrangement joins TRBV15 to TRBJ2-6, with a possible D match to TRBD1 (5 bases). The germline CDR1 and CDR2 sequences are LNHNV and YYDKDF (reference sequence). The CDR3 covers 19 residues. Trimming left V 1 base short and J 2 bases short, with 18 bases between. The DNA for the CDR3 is TGTGCCACCAGCAGAGCGGTCGGCCCCAGGGTAGCTGGGGCCAACGTCCTGACTTTC. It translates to CATSRAVGPRVAGANVLTF. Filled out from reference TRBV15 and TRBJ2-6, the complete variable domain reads DAMVIQNPRYQVTQFGKPVTLSCSQTLNHNVMYWYQQKSSQAPKLLFHYYDKDFNNEADTPDNFQSRRPNTSFCFLDIRSPGLGDTAMYLCATSRAVGPRVAGANVLTFGAGSRLTVL.

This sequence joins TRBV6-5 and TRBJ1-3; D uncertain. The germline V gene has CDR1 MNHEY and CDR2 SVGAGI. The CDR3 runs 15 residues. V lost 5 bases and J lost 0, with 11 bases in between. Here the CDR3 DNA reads TGTGCCAGCAGTCCTGTCTTCAACTCTGGAAACACCATATATTTT. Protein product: CASSPVFNSGNTIYF.

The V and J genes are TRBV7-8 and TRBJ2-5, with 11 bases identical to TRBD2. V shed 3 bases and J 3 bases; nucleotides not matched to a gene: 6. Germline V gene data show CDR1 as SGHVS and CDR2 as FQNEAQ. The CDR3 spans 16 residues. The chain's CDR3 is CASSFLGTSGKETQYF. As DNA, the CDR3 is TGTGCCAGCAGCTTCCTCGGGACTAGCGGAAAAGAGACCCAGTACTTC. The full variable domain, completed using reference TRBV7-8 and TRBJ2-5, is GAGVSQSPRYKVAKRGQDVALRCDPISGHVSLFWYQQALGQGPEFLTYFQNEAQLDKSGLPSDRFFAERPEGSVSTLKIQRTQQEDSAVYLCASSFLGTSGKETQYFGPGTRLLVL.

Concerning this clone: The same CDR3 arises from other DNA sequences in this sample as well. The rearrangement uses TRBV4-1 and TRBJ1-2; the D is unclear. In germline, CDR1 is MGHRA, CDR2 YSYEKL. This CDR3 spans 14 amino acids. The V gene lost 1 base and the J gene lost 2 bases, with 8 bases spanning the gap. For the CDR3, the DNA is TGCGCCAGCAGCCAAGGACGAACAAACTATGGCTACACCTTC. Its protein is CASSQGRTNYGYTF.

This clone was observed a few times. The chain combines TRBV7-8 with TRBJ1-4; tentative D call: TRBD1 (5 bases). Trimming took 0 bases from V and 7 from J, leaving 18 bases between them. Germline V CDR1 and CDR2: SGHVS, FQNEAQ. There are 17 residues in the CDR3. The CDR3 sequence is CASSLAAVGAGVEKLFF. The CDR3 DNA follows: TGTGCCAGCAGCTTAGCGGCGGTAGGGGCGGGGGTTGAAAAACTGTTTTTT.

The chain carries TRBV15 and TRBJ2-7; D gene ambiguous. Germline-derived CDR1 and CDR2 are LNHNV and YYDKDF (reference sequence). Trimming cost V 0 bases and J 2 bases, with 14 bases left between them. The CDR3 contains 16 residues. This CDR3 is CATSRDFSDLPYEQYF. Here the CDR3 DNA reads TGTGCCACCAGCAGAGATTTTTCGGACCTCCCCTACGAGCAGTACTTC.

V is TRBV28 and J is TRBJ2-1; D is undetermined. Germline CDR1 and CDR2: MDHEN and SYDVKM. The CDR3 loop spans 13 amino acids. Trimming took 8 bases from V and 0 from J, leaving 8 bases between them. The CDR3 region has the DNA TGTGCCAGCCTCGGAAGCTCCTACAATGAGCAGTTCTTC. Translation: CASLGSSYNEQFF.

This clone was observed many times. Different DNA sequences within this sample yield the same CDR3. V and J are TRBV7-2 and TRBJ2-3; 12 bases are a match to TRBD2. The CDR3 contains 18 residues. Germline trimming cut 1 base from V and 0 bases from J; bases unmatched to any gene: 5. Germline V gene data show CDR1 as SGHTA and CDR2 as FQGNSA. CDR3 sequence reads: CASSLVLAGGASTDTQYF. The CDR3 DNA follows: TGTGCCAGCAGCTTAGTACTAGCGGGAGGTGCTAGCACAGATACGCAGTATTTT.

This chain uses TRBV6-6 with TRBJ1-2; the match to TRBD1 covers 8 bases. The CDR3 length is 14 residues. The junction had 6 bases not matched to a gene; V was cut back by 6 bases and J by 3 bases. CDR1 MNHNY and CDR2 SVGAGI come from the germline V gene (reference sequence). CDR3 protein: CASRSTGEDYGYTF. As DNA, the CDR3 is TGTGCCAGCAGATCGACAGGGGAGGACTATGGCTACACCTTC.

Written as DNA, the CDR3 is TGCAGCGTTAGGGCAGGGGGCAGGTTCACTGAAGCTTTCTTT. It specifies CSVRAGGRFTEAFF. The gene calls are TRBV29-1 and TRBJ1-1; the match to TRBD1 covers 8 bases. This CDR3 has 14 amino acids. Germline CDR1 reads SQVTM; CDR2 reads ANQGSEA. Trimming cost V 5 bases and J 4 bases; bases outside gene matches: 9.

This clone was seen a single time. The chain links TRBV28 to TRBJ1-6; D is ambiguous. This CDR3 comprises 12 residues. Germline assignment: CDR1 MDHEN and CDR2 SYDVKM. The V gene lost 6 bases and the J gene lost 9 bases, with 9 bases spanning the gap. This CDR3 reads CASRQRSSPLHF. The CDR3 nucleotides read TGTGCCAGCAGACAAAGGAGTTCACCCCTCCACTTT.